This T cell receptor beta chain was captured by sequencing in a study of blood T cell repertoires in COVID-19 (TCRdb year 2020). Some background on the complete study: The collaborator samples originated in the United States, Italy and Spain and spanned the acute and convalescent phases of COVID-19. The material from the prospective study consisted of cDNA or gDNA derived from T cells, B-cell-depleted T cells, or PBMCs. Subjects who had been exposed to COVID-19, were actively infected with it, or had recovered from it provided the deeply sampled blood TCRbeta repertoires that made up the dataset. The repertoires were released in a freely available public database meant as a resource for research on the immune response to SARS-CoV-2. Samples were obtained from the ongoing ImmuneRACE study (first 160 participants) and from about 1,300 subjects provided by 6 global collaborators. A de-identified subject ID, COVID-19 status, age in years and sex were almost always included in the sample metadata. Where available, HLA class I and class II types were taken from metadata supplied by the sample provider and were not determined by assay-based typing. On the study overall, not on this receptor specifically: Clinical and demographic metadata were provided uncurated, with the amount varying by source and participant.

Concerning this clone itself: No cognate antigen has been identified for it. Nothing much larger sits one base from this clone, and base qualities are not available.

TCRbeta CDR3 regions were amplified from genomic DNA using the immunoSEQ Assay, a bias-controlled multiplex PCR. Per the authors' processing: Nucleated cell counts per sample were estimated from amplification of reference gene primers within the assay. Sequence reads were collapsed and filtered to measure the absolute abundance of every unique TCRbeta CDR3 rearrangement. For each sample, productive Simpson clonality was calculated as the square root of Simpson's diversity index over productive rearrangements. Imported from immuneACCESS, the table was reduced by TCRdb to in-frame sequences with V and J called. These copies leave out some clones; in studies compared against another copy, an unresolved V gene accounts for under half, and the cause of the remainder is not known. The V and J calls and clone size come from that table; D and trimming were worked out from the DNA. The sample table lists roughly 64,000 clones, approximately 86% of them with a count of one. The ten largest clones represent roughly 1.2% of the sample.

V loses 6 bases, J loses 0 bases, and the germline ends lie 9 bases apart. The CDR3 holds 14 amino acids from the cysteine to the phenylalanine. Only the CDR3 DNA is retained, 42 bases long and in frame from the first base. Taken from the germline V gene, the CDR1 and CDR2 loops are SGHRS and YFSETQ. Collaborating institutions collected whole blood in K2EDTA tubes following their own protocols. For TCRbeta analysis, collaborators shipped samples as frozen whole blood, isolated PBMCs, or DNA extracted from either of those sample types. Sequencing was done on a sample of peripheral blood. This chain is built from TRBV5-1 and TRBJ2-2; a confident D gene designation cannot be given. The receptor's source is a man between 40 and 49 years old with acute or convalescent COVID-19. The nucleotide sequence is given as TGCGCCAGCATTTACCAGGCGAACACCGGGGAGCTGTTTTTT. This gives the protein CASIYQANTGELFF.